What follows are 16 T cell receptor beta chains derived from one specimen sequenced in a study of cytomegalovirus exposure and HLA in healthy donors. This table comes from immunoSEQ multiplex PCR, and its TCRdb copy is limited to in-frame clones, with some not included. The sample contains some 150,000 clones, approximately 91% of which appear only once. Sequences were obtained from PBMCs. All receptors derive from a man aged 18 to 35 in good health and CMV-seronegative.

The count of this clone is one. This chain links TRBV11-2 with TRBJ2-3, with 10 bases aligning to TRBD2. Germline CDR1 reads SGHAT; CDR2 reads FQNNGV. V lost 8 bases to trimming and J lost 5 bases; unmatched junction nucleotides: 10. The CDR3 sequence is 15 residues long. The CDR3 DNA reads as TGTGCCAGCCTGAAGGGTAGCGGGAGGAGAGATACGCAGTATTTT. Amino acid sequence: CASLKGSGRRDTQYF.

The V and J genes are TRBV7-6 and TRBJ1-2, with TRBD1 matching 7 bases. The CDR3 consists of 16 residues. The germline V gene encodes CDR1 SGHVS and CDR2 FNYEAQ. The J segment lost 5 bases and the V segment lost 5 bases, leaving 14 bases of the junction unmatched. DNA for the CDR3: TGTGCCAGCAGCCCCGAGACAGGGAGGTCTATATATGGCTACACCTTC. It yields the protein CASSPETGRSIYGYTF.

The chain employs TRBV12-1 and TRBJ1-4; TRBD1 is the table's D call, not checked against the DNA. TRBV12-1 is a pseudogene. This CDR3 comprises 15 residues. The CDR3 nucleotides read TGTGCCAGCAGCTCCAATCGACAGGTTAATGAAAAACTGTTTTTT. It yields the protein CASSSNRQVNEKLFF.

The chain uses TRBV10-3 and TRBJ1-4; D gene uncertain. The germline gives CDR1 ENHRY, CDR2 SYGVKD. V lost 0 bases and J 7 bases, leaving 6 bases between the germline ends. The CDR3 is 13 amino acids. The CDR3 DNA is TGTGCCATCAGTGAGTCGACGGGTGAAAAACTGTTTTTT. As protein: CAISESTGEKLFF.

This clone occurred once. V usage is TRBV6-1 and J usage is TRBJ1-2, with 7 positions matching TRBD1. The germline gives CDR1 MNHNS, CDR2 SASEGT. The V and J ends lost 2 bases and 7 bases, in that order; junction bases with no gene match: 10. The CDR3 is 15 residues long. For the CDR3, the DNA is TGTGCCAGCAGTGAAACCGGCTGGGACAGAGGTGGCTACACCTTC. This gives the protein CASSETGWDRGGYTF.

V is TRBV7-9 and J is TRBJ1-5, with TRBD1 matching 7 bases. The CDR3 runs to 16 residues. J gave up 4 bases and V 4 bases, and 10 bases lay outside the gene matches. CDR1 SEHNR and CDR2 FQNEAQ come from the germline V gene (reference sequence). CDR3 bases: TGTGCCAGCAGCTCCGTTCACGGGACAGATAATCAGCCCCAGCATTTT. Translation: CASSSVHGTDNQPQHF. Full variable domain (missing parts from reference TRBV7-9 and TRBJ1-5): DTGVSQNPRHKITKRGQNVTFRCDPISEHNRLYWYRQTLGQGPEFLTYFQNEAQLEKSRLLSDRFSAERPKGSFSTLEIQRTEQGDSAMYLCASSSVHGTDNQPQHFGDGTRLSIL.

V usage is TRBV7-2 and J usage is TRBJ1-1, with 9 bases identical to TRBD1. V lost 5 bases and J lost 1; bases outside the gene matches: 5. Germline V lookup: CDR1 SGHTA, CDR2 FQGNSA. The CDR3 covers 15 residues. The CDR3 here is CASSQTGGANTEAFF. The CDR3 DNA is TGTGCCAGCAGCCAAACAGGGGGCGCGAACACTGAAGCTTTCTTT.

The genes are TRBV15 and TRBJ2-1, with 10 bases that match TRBD2. CDR3 length: 18 amino acids. The junction had 19 bases not matched to a gene; V was cut back by 8 bases and J by 6 bases. Germline V gene sequence: CDR1 LNHNV, CDR2 YYDKDF (reference sequence). The CDR3 DNA sequence: TGTGCCACCCTTAACACCTCCTCTAGCGGGAGACTATCCAATGAGCAGTTCTTC. Amino acids: CATLNTSSSGRLSNEQFF.

The chain couples TRBV5-8 to TRBJ1-1; 8 bases agree with TRBD1. This CDR3 is 14 amino acids long. V trimming: 4 bases; J trimming: 5 bases; junction bases outside the gene matches: 7. Germline lookup yields CDR1 SGHTS and CDR2 YDEGEE. The CDR3 sequence: CASSPWTGQTEAFF. The CDR3, as DNA: TGTGCCAGCAGCCCCTGGACAGGGCAGACTGAAGCTTTCTTT.

V and J are TRBV6-6 and TRBJ2-1, with 9 bases matching TRBD1. This CDR3 spans 14 amino acids. Germline CDR1 reads MNHNY; CDR2 reads SVGAGI (reference sequence). J was trimmed by 7 bases and V by 9 bases; bases with no gene match: 10. The CDR3 is CASHGGQGRNEQFF. The CDR3, as DNA: TGTGCCAGTCACGGGGGACAGGGTAGGAATGAGCAGTTCTTC.

As DNA, the CDR3 is TGTGCCAGCAGCTTAGTAGGGGGGGAGCATGAAGCTTTCTTT. Protein: CASSLVGGEHEAFF. This chain connects TRBV7-6 to TRBJ1-1; weak D call: TRBD1 (6 bases). Germline V gene data show CDR1 as SGHVS and CDR2 as FNYEAQ. There are 14 residues in the CDR3. The germline V and J ends were trimmed by 1 base and 7 bases, with 13 bases remaining between them.

The chain links TRBV19 to TRBJ1-2, with TRBD1 identical over 7 bases. V was clipped by 4 bases and J by 2 bases; unmatched bases: 4. The CDR3 spans 14 residues. The germline V gene has CDR1 LNHDA and CDR2 SQIVND (reference sequence). For the CDR3, the DNA is TGTGCCAGTAGTACCCTACAGGGGAACTATGGCTACACCTTC. Protein product: CASSTLQGNYGYTF.

V and J are TRBV9 and TRBJ2-5; the D is unclear. Trimming pared 5 bases from V and 5 bases from J, leaving 10 bases between. The CDR3 runs to 12 residues. Looked up from germline, CDR1 is SGDLS and CDR2 is YYNGEE. In DNA form, the CDR3 reads TGTGCCAGCAGTCCCGGGTGGGAGACCCAGTACTTC. It yields the protein CASSPGWETQYF.

The rearrangement joins TRBV7-9 to TRBJ2-7, with 8 bases fitting TRBD1. Trimming removed 3 bases from V and 4 bases from J; junction bases left unmatched: 5. The V gene's germline CDR1 is SEHNR and CDR2 FQNEAQ (reference sequence). The CDR3 loop spans 14 amino acids. In nucleotides, the CDR3 is TGTGCCAGCAGCTTCGGACAGGGTGATTACGAGCAGTACTTC. The encoded protein is CASSFGQGDYEQYF.

The rearrangement uses TRBV10-2 and TRBJ1-5; D not resolved. The CDR3 has 12 amino acids. Germline V gene sequence: CDR1 WSHSY, CDR2 SAAADI. Trimming took 5 bases from V and 9 from J, leaving 11 bases between them. Written as DNA, the CDR3 is TGCGCCAGCAGTCGGAATGCGGGGCCCCAGCATTTT. This encodes CASSRNAGPQHF.

The chain combines TRBV6-6 with TRBJ1-5, with unresolved D. Looked up from germline, CDR1 is MNHNY and CDR2 is SVGAGI (reference sequence). The CDR3 covers 14 residues. Trimming stripped 5 bases from V and 3 bases from J, with 11 bases between. CDR3 amino acids: CASSQVDNNQPQHF. CDR3 bases: TGTGCCAGCAGTCAGGTTGACAACAATCAGCCCCAGCATTTT.